This T cell receptor beta chain originates from a study of cytomegalovirus exposure and HLA in healthy donors. A multiplex PCR was run with 60 Vbeta primers and 13 Jbeta primers. The data were produced by immunoSEQ multiplex PCR, yet TCRdb's version contains in-frame clones alone and is incomplete. The table has some 240,000 clones, about 90% seen once. The CDR3 sequence is 14 residues long. CDR1 is SGHVS, CDR2 FNYEAQ, per germline. V shed 3 bases and J shed 2 bases, with 11 bases lying between them. V and J are TRBV7-6 and TRBJ2-7; TRBD1 might be the D (6 bases). The sample taken for sequencing was PBMCs. The TCR sequence derives from a girl aged 2-10 years in good health and CMV-seronegative. The CDR3 nucleotides are TGTGCCAGCAGCTTCCGGGACACAGCCTACGAGCAGTACTTC. It specifies CASSFRDTAYEQYF.